Included here is one T cell receptor beta chain sequence, with context. This clonotype has a handful of counts. Its antigen is currently not known. Base qualities are missing; no much larger clone stands one base away. The data were taken from a study of T cell repertoires in cytomegalovirus infection (dated by TCRdb to between 2018 and 2020). A note on the overall study: Donor HLA type was relevant to the analysis, as public TCR beta signatures indicated carriage of CMV infection together with the matching HLA type.

From the cysteine up to the phenylalanine, the CDR3 has a length of 13 residues. This entry keeps only the CDR3 DNA: 39 bases, framed from base 1. The germline V gene gives CDR1 as KGHSH and CDR2 as LQKENI. V loses 8 bases of germline sequence and J loses 1 base, and the interval between the two ends is 12 bases. The sequencing machine was an Illumina HiSeq 1500. TCRdb applied fastp at Q25 and MiXCR to the public reads, then kept only in-frame beta chains. Records with the same CDR3 protein are collapsed into one entry carrying the most frequent genes and DNA. This sample has around 450,000 distinct CDR3 sequences in its table, and 11% of those were observed once. The ten largest clones capture more than 8.5% of the sample. The paper's findings and limits, for the study overall: In both this cohort and an independent roughly 400-donor cohort, the cumulative frequency of public TCR beta family members distinguished carriers of CMV infection plus the relevant HLA type. In the ex vivo response, HLA-C-restricted CMV-specific TCR beta clonotypes were dominant, and in two of eight donors the single most frequent clonotype came from this HLA-C-restricted group.

This TCR was recovered from a human donor in good health (CMV status not recorded). Some clones in this sample may be carry-over from other donors' samples. Sample: PBMCs. The chain joins TRBV18 to TRBJ2-7; the D segment could be TRBD2, given 6 matching bases. The CDR3 corresponds to CASTREDSYEQYF. The bases read TGTGCCAGCACTAGGGAGGATTCCTACGAGCAGTACTTC.